This T cell receptor beta chain stems from a study of blood T cells in healthy people across ages. Regarding the study as a whole: PBMCs went unsorted, and a conclusive naive versus antigen-experienced comparison was therefore prevented.

The use of a sample-barcoded 5' primer and a J-beta primer mix characterized a second PCR of roughly 6 to 11 cycles. Any given sample supplied a minimum of 2.5 million CDR3-containing paired-end reads. In TCRdb, the 5' RACE reads were re-called with MiXCR into one record per CDR3 protein. The repertoire holds fewer than 1.5 million distinct CDR3 sequences, with approximately 38% as singletons. Each donor gave roughly 9.2 milliliters of peripheral blood. Concerning this clonotype: Its antigen is unknown.

Per the germline V gene, CDR1 is SNHLY and CDR2 is FYNNEI. The ends lost 7 bases at V and 1 base at J; junction bases unmatched: 9. This CDR3 spans 15 amino acids. This TCR was recovered from a woman aged 18-29 years in good health. J is TRBJ1-2 and V is TRBV2; 7 bases map to TRBD1. The sample taken for sequencing was blood. CDR3 region: CASKVDRADNYGYTF. The CDR3 region has the DNA TGTGCCAGCAAAGTCGACAGGGCCGATAACTATGGCTACACCTTC.